Following are 20 T cell receptor beta chains from one sample sequenced in a study of neurological immune-mediated disorders. TCRdb reprocessed the 5' RACE reads with MiXCR, giving one entry per CDR3 protein. There are about 55,000 distinct CDR3 sequences in the sample; more than 4% occur only once, and 2.9% lies in the top ten. The sample comprised PBMCs. The origin of the receptors is a man aged 50-59 years with multiple sclerosis.

Comment on this clonotype: At one of its ends the junction is not consistent with the germline gene, which may arise from a read error. The J gene is TRBJ1-5, the V gene TRBV7-2; D uncertain. The CDR3 has 14 amino acids. Germline lookup yields CDR1 SGHTA and CDR2 FQGNSA. CDR3 protein: CASSLITSNQPQNF. DNA of the CDR3: TGTGCCAGCAGCTTAATTACTAGCAATCAGCCCCAGAATTTT.

Many counts were recorded for this clonotype. The chain joins TRBV20-1 to TRBJ2-5, with D perhaps TRBD2 (5 bases). V shed 4 bases and J shed 7 bases, with 13 bases lying between them. Germline CDR1 DFQATT, CDR2 SNEGSKA (reference sequence). This CDR3 spans 12 amino acids. The CDR3 reads CSAMSGGVTQYF. In nucleotides, the CDR3 is TGCAGTGCTATGTCCGGAGGAGTGACCCAGTACTTC.

This clonotype came up many times. The chain recombines TRBV7-8 with TRBJ2-3, with a possible D match to TRBD2 (5 bases). Per germline, CDR1 SGHVS and CDR2 FQNEAQ. V was shortened by 5 bases and J by 6 bases, with 18 bases between the two germline ends. The CDR3 is 15 residues long. CDR3 DNA sequence: TGTGCCAGCAGCCCTAGGACTGCCGCTGGGGATACGCAGTATTTT. This codes for CASSPRTAAGDTQYF. The entire variable domain, with the rest obtained from reference TRBV7-8 and TRBJ2-3, is as follows: GAGVSQSPRYKVAKRGQDVALRCDPISGHVSLFWYQQALGQGPEFLTYFQNEAQLDKSGLPSDRFFAERPEGSVSTLKIQRTQQEDSAVYLCASSPRTAAGDTQYFGPGTRLTVL.

This clonotype was counted many times. The chain couples TRBV10-1 to TRBJ1-2; 8 bases match TRBD1. Trimming cost V 5 bases and J 7 bases; bases outside gene matches: 6. CDR1 is WNHNN and CDR2 is SYGVQD in the germline V gene (reference sequence). The CDR3 has 13 residues. The CDR3 DNA follows: TGCGCCAGCAGTTCCGGGACAGGAGGTGGCTACACCTTC. This translates into CASSSGTGGGYTF.

This clonotype has ten or more counts. V gene TRBV5-1 combines with J gene TRBJ2-5; 8 bases align to TRBD2. This CDR3 spans 14 amino acids. V was clipped by 3 bases and J by 2 bases; unmatched bases: 3. Germline lookup yields CDR1 SGHRS and CDR2 YFSETQ. The CDR3 sequence is CASSSGGGQETQYF. DNA for the CDR3: TGCGCCAGCAGCTCCGGGGGGGGGCAAGAGACCCAGTACTTC.

The table lists this clonotype with many counts. CDR3 sequence reads: CASSLGGNEQYF. The DNA for the CDR3 is TGTGCCAGCAGTTTGGGGGGGAACGAGCAGTACTTC. The chain carries TRBV12-3 or TRBV12-4 and TRBJ2-7; 7 nucleotides agree with TRBD2. Trimming cost V 3 bases and J 5 bases; bases outside gene matches: 1. CDR3 length equals 12 residues.

This clonotype was recorded many times. The genes are TRBV12-3 or TRBV12-4 and TRBJ2-1; 7 positions agree with TRBD2. The J segment lost 13 bases and the V segment lost 5 bases, leaving 8 bases of the junction unmatched. This CDR3 comprises 12 residues. CDR3 in DNA: TGTGCCAGCAGTGGGGAGGGGAACGTACAGTTCTTC. Amino acid sequence: CASSGEGNVQFF.

Regarding this clonotype: One junction end disagrees with the germline gene, perhaps due to a read error. The rearrangement links TRBV4-2 to TRBJ1-6; the D is unclear. CDR1 LGHNA and CDR2 YNFKEQ come from the germline V gene. The CDR3 covers 14 residues. CDR3 region: CASSQAQINSPLNF. The CDR3 DNA reads as TGTGCCAGCAGCCAAGCGCAGATTAATTCACCCCTCAACTTT.

This clonotype was observed a few times. This chain uses TRBV20-1 with TRBJ1-2; D uncertain. Germline V lookup: CDR1 DFQATT, CDR2 SNEGSKA (reference sequence). The CDR3 covers 12 residues. V was trimmed by 6 bases and J by 0 bases, leaving 8 bases between them. The CDR3 loop reads CSAPETNYGYTF. Written as DNA, the CDR3 is TGCAGTGCCCCAGAAACTAACTATGGCTACACCTTC.

This clonotype was found many times. The chain uses TRBV27 and TRBJ1-5; D perhaps matches TRBD1 (5 bases). The length of the CDR3 is 12 residues. V was clipped by 8 bases and J by 11 bases, with 16 bases between them. CDR1 MNHEY and CDR2 SMNVEV come from the germline V gene (reference sequence). CDR3 in DNA: TGTGCCAGCTCAGGGCCCGCAGGGACCCAGCATTTT. Residues: CASSGPAGTQHF.

This clonotype was found many times. This rearrangement joins TRBV18 to TRBJ2-2, with D tentatively TRBD2 (5 bases). The CDR3 consists of 17 residues. The germline V gene encodes CDR1 KGHSH and CDR2 LQKENI. Between the trimmed V and J ends, which lost 3 bases and 0 bases, there was a span of 14 bases. In DNA, the CDR3 is TGTGCCAGCTCACCGAGCGGCGAGAAGGCGAACACCGGGGAGCTGTTTTTT. Translating gives CASSPSGEKANTGELFF. Drawing the rest from reference TRBV18 and TRBJ2-2, the complete variable domain is NAGVMQNPRHLVRRRGQEARLRCSPMKGHSHVYWYRQLPEEGLKFMVYLQKENIIDESGMPKERFSAEFPKEGPSILRIQQVVRGDSAAYFCASSPSGEKANTGELFFGEGSRLTVL.

This clonotype was counted many times. The chain joins TRBV5-1 to TRBJ2-5; D is perhaps TRBD1 (6 bases). Trimming stripped 2 bases from V and 3 bases from J, with 11 bases between. This CDR3 is 14 amino acids long. Germline-derived CDR1 and CDR2 are SGHRS and YFSETQ. In DNA form, the CDR3 reads TGCGCCAGCAGCTTTAGTGGGGGCAAAGAGACCCAGTACTTC. Protein sequence: CASSFSGGKETQYF.

This clonotype was recorded at least ten times. The chain has TRBV2 and TRBJ1-2, with 8 bases that match TRBD1. This CDR3 region has 13 residues. The V gene end was trimmed by 7 bases and the J gene end by 6 bases; junction bases not matched to a gene: 7. CDR1 and CDR2 from the germline V gene are SNHLY and FYNNEI. The CDR3 protein is CASNGQGGNGYTF. The CDR3 nucleotides read TGTGCCAGCAATGGACAGGGCGGTAATGGCTACACCTTC.

The table lists this clonotype with many counts. This chain connects TRBV7-6 to TRBJ2-3, with D possibly matching TRBD2 (5 bases). The germline V and J ends were trimmed by 5 bases and 6 bases, with 9 bases remaining between them. The CDR3 is 12 amino acids. Germline V gene sequence: CDR1 SGHVS, CDR2 FNYEAQ. Written as DNA, the CDR3 is TGTGCCAGCAGCGGTGGCGGGGATACGCAGTATTTT. Translating gives CASSGGGDTQYF.

This clonotype was detected many times. V and J are TRBV5-1 and TRBJ2-1, with D uncertain. Trimming shortened V by 2 bases and J by 0 bases, and 12 bases separated the two germline ends. Germline V lookup: CDR1 SGHRS, CDR2 YFSETQ. This CDR3 is 16 amino acids long. The CDR3 nucleotides read TGCGCCAGCAGCTTTGAAGTGGACCCCTCCTACAATGAGCAGTTCTTC. Protein: CASSFEVDPSYNEQFF.

This clonotype was recorded many times. The chain recombines TRBV20-1 with TRBJ2-5; 12 bases agree with TRBD2. CDR1 and CDR2 (germline): DFQATT, SNEGSKA (reference sequence). Germline trimming cut 1 base from V and 0 bases from J; bases unmatched to any gene: 3. The CDR3 runs 16 residues. In DNA form, the CDR3 reads TGCAGTGCTAGAGGACTAGCGGGAGCGTACCAAGAGACCCAGTACTTC. It codes for CSARGLAGAYQETQYF.

This clonotype was observed many times. This rearrangement joins TRBV7-2 to TRBJ1-4; possible D gene TRBD1, 5 bases. CDR3 length: 14 residues. The V end lost 5 bases, the J end lost 8 bases, and 15 bases lay between the germline ends. Germline CDR1 is SGHTA and CDR2 is FQGNSA. The CDR3 is CASSPWGVEEKLFF. The CDR3 DNA reads as TGTGCCAGCAGCCCATGGGGGGTTGAGGAAAAACTGTTTTTT.

This clonotype occurred a few times. This chain joins TRBV6-5 and TRBJ2-2; 7 positions agree with TRBD2. The CDR3 runs 16 residues. Germline loops: CDR1 MNHEY, CDR2 SVGAGI. With V trimmed by 2 bases and J by 4 bases, 7 bases remained unmatched. The CDR3 reads CASSYRAGVGTGELFF. Written as DNA, the CDR3 is TGTGCCAGCAGTTACCGCGCGGGAGTAGGCACCGGGGAGCTGTTTTTT.

Concerning this clonotype itself: Compared with germline, one end of the junction differs, possibly owing to a read error. The rearrangement links TRBV15 to TRBJ2-1; tentatively, D is TRBD1 or TRBD2 (5 bases each). The CDR3 totals 15 residues. Germline CDR1 reads LNHNV; CDR2 reads YYDKDF (reference sequence). This chain's CDR3 is CATSREKTPYNEQFF. Here the CDR3 DNA reads TGTGCCACAAGCAGGGAGAAGACTCCATACAATGAGCAGTTCTTC. Drawing the rest from reference TRBV15 and TRBJ2-1, the complete variable domain is DAMVIQNPRYQVTQFGKPVTLSCSQTLNHNVMYWYQQKSSQAPKLLFHYYDKDFNNEADTPDNFQSRRPNTSFCFLDIRSPGLGDTAMYLCATSREKTPYNEQFFGPGTRLTVL.

This clonotype has at least ten counts. The V and J genes are TRBV4-1 and TRBJ2-1; D unclear. CDR1 is MGHRA, CDR2 YSYEKL, per germline. The ends were cut back, 3 bases at V and 8 bases at J, with 11 bases in the middle. This CDR3 is built from 13 residues. CDR3 bases: TGCGCCAGCAGCCAGGAAGGGATGGATGAGCAGTTCTTC. Amino acids: CASSQEGMDEQFF.